These 17 T cell receptor beta chains originate from one sample sequenced in a study of blood T cell repertoires in COVID-19. The assay was immunoSEQ multiplex PCR, and TCRdb's table has in-frame clones only and misses some. The sample has 70,000 to 90,000 clones, around 75% seen once. The sample comprised peripheral blood. These receptors all stem from a human donor in a cohort sampled during active COVID-19.

This chain connects TRBV11-2 to TRBJ2-3; TRBD2 agrees at 9 bases. Germline assignment: CDR1 SGHAT and CDR2 FQNNGV. V lost 2 bases and J lost 3; bases outside the gene matches: 6. The CDR3 is 16 residues long. The DNA for the CDR3 is TGTGCCAGCAGCTTACGACTAGCGGAGAGAACAGATACGCAGTATTTT. Protein product: CASSLRLAERTDTQYF.

This rearrangement joins TRBV20-1 to TRBJ1-1; TRBD1 matches 7 bases. Germline CDR1 reads DFQATT; CDR2 reads SNEGSKA (reference sequence). Unmatched junction bases numbered 2, after V lost 4 bases and J lost 6 bases. This CDR3 region has 11 residues. The CDR3 is CSAIDRAEAFF. CDR3 coding DNA: TGCAGTGCTATTGACAGGGCTGAAGCTTTCTTT.

The chain recombines TRBV7-9 with TRBJ2-1, with 7 bases fitting TRBD1. Germline V gives CDR1 SEHNR, CDR2 FQNEAQ (reference sequence). V was pared by 5 bases and J by 2 bases, with 6 bases of the junction left unmatched. The CDR3 length is 15 residues. Here the CDR3 DNA reads TGTGCCAGCAGCAACTACAGGGGCCCCTACAATGAGCAGTTCTTC. Encoded protein: CASSNYRGPYNEQFF.

The chain has TRBV7-2 and TRBJ1-2, with 7 bases matching TRBD1. This CDR3 is built from 14 residues. Unmatched junction bases numbered 9, after V lost 5 bases and J lost 6 bases. The germline V gene encodes CDR1 SGHTA and CDR2 FQGNSA. CDR3 DNA: TGTGCCAGCAGCACACGGCCGACAGGGAATGGCTACACCTTC. Its protein is CASSTRPTGNGYTF.

This clone has a single count. The V call is TRBV24-1, the J call TRBJ1-5; D is undetermined. This CDR3 is built from 15 residues. V dropped 4 bases and J dropped 5 bases, with 14 bases sitting between them. Germline lookup yields CDR1 KGHDR and CDR2 SFDVKD. CDR3 sequence (DNA): TGTGCCACCAGTGACACGGGGAGTATCTATCAGCCCCAGCATTTT. Protein: CATSDTGSIYQPQHF.

This clone occurred many times. The rearrangement joins TRBV2 to TRBJ2-7; D unclear. This CDR3 is 13 amino acids long. CDR1 is SNHLY and CDR2 is FYNNEI in the germline V gene. Deletions cut 6 bases from V and 7 bases from J, with 16 bases between. CDR3 DNA sequence: TGTGCCAGCAGGGTTGGGTGGCTCGGGGAGCAGTACTTC. It yields the protein CASRVGWLGEQYF.

This clone was seen just once. The chain combines TRBV7-2 with TRBJ2-1; D is unclear. V shed 1 base and J shed 4 bases, with 14 bases lying between them. This CDR3 comprises 16 residues. CDR1 and CDR2 (germline): SGHTA, FQGNSA. CDR3 in amino acids: CASSLGFSRNYNEQFF. Written as DNA, the CDR3 is TGTGCCAGCAGCTTAGGTTTTAGCAGAAATTACAATGAGCAGTTCTTC.

J is TRBJ2-2 and V is TRBV5-5; no clear D. The ends were cut back, 4 bases at V and 2 bases at J, with 15 bases in the middle. This CDR3 comprises 16 residues. The germline CDR1 and CDR2 sequences are SGHKS and YYEKEE (reference sequence). The CDR3 here is CASSQQVGFNTGELFF. The DNA for the CDR3 is TGTGCCAGCAGCCAGCAAGTCGGGTTCAACACCGGGGAGCTGTTTTTT.

This clone was seen a handful of times. The genes are TRBV10-2 and TRBJ2-2; TRBD1 is a possible D gene (5 bases). The CDR3 totals 14 residues. The germline V gene encodes CDR1 WSHSY and CDR2 SAAADI. V was shortened by 6 bases and J by 5 bases, with 13 bases between the two germline ends. CDR3 nucleotide sequence: TGCGCCAGCAGGCGGCAGGGAAGGACCGGGGAGCTGTTTTTT. This codes for CASRRQGRTGELFF.

The genes are TRBV5-4 and TRBJ1-1, with 7 bases lining up with TRBD1. Germline V gene sequence: CDR1 SGHNT, CDR2 YYREEE (reference sequence). After removal of 0 bases from V and 10 bases from J, the junction contained 12 bases not matched to a gene. This CDR3 has 15 amino acids. The CDR3 sequence: CASSLANDRARLAFF. The CDR3 DNA reads TGTGCCAGCAGCTTGGCCAACGACAGGGCTAGGCTAGCTTTCTTT.

The chain links TRBV7-9 to TRBJ2-5, with no clear D. Trimming shortened V by 2 bases and J by 4 bases, and 20 bases separated the two germline ends. The germline V gene has CDR1 SEHNR and CDR2 FQNEAQ (reference sequence). This CDR3 has 17 amino acids. In DNA, the CDR3 is TGTGCCAGCAGCTTATTGGCCAGGCCGTTCCTGGGAGAGACCCAGTACTTC. It is translated as CASSLLARPFLGETQYF.

This chain connects TRBV28 to TRBJ1-6, with a tentative D call TRBD1 (5 bases). Germline lookup yields CDR1 MDHEN and CDR2 SYDVKM. The length of the CDR3 is 14 residues. Between the trimmed V and J ends, which lost 3 bases and 9 bases, there was a span of 12 bases. The CDR3 DNA sequence: TGTGCCAGCAGTTTTGGGGGGATTGGTTCACCCCTCCACTTT. Protein sequence: CASSFGGIGSPLHF.

This chain uses TRBV18 with TRBJ1-5; TRBD1 is a possible D gene (6 bases). The CDR3 has 16 residues. Germline V gives CDR1 KGHSH, CDR2 LQKENI. Trimming pared 2 bases from V and 2 bases from J, leaving 13 bases between. The CDR3 loop is CASSPSGGLGNQPQHF. The CDR3 DNA sequence: TGTGCCAGCTCACCAAGCGGGGGCTTGGGCAATCAGCCCCAGCATTTT. The full variable domain, completed using reference TRBV18 and TRBJ1-5, is NAGVMQNPRHLVRRRGQEARLRCSPMKGHSHVYWYRQLPEEGLKFMVYLQKENIIDESGMPKERFSAEFPKEGPSILRIQQVVRGDSAAYFCASSPSGGLGNQPQHFGDGTRLSIL.

The sample holds a few counts of this clone. The rearrangement uses TRBV4-2 and TRBJ2-7; 7 bases agree with TRBD2. V shed 4 bases, J shed 6 bases, and the junction held 9 bases outside the gene matches. There are 14 residues in the CDR3. CDR1 LGHNA and CDR2 YNFKEQ come from the germline V gene. The CDR3 region is CASSPEGGLVEQYF. DNA of the CDR3: TGTGCCAGCAGCCCGGAGGGAGGGCTGGTCGAGCAGTACTTC.

The DNA for the CDR3 is TGTGCCAGCAGCGACAGGAGTGAAGCTTTCTTT. It translates to CASSDRSEAFF. The J gene is TRBJ1-1, the V gene TRBV7-9; TRBD1 might be the D (6 bases). Looked up from germline, CDR1 is SEHNR and CDR2 is FQNEAQ (reference sequence). V lost 5 bases and J lost 7, with 8 bases in between. This CDR3 spans 11 amino acids. Based on the CDR3 plus reference TRBV7-9 and TRBJ1-1, the full variable domain is DTGVSQNPRHKITKRGQNVTFRCDPISEHNRLYWYRQTLGQGPEFLTYFQNEAQLEKSRLLSDRFSAERPKGSFSTLEIQRTEQGDSAMYLCASSDRSEAFFGQGTRLTVV.

This clone turned up a few times. The genes are TRBV27 and TRBJ2-5, with TRBD1 matching over 8 bases. CDR3 length: 15 amino acids. In germline, CDR1 is MNHEY, CDR2 SMNVEV (reference sequence). The V gene end was trimmed by 2 bases and the J gene end by 5 bases; junction bases not matched to a gene: 7. CDR3 loop: CASSLITGGRETQYF. CDR3 nucleotides: TGTGCCAGCAGTTTAATCACAGGGGGTCGGGAGACCCAGTACTTC.

This chain links TRBV3-1 (or the pseudogene TRBV3-2) with TRBJ2-1; 11 bases align to TRBD2. This CDR3 contains 15 residues. V lost 7 bases to trimming and J lost 5 bases; unmatched junction nucleotides: 7. The germline gives CDR1 LGHDT, CDR2 YNNKEL (reference sequence). The CDR3 sequence: CASTLGTSGNNEQFF. The CDR3 region has the DNA TGTGCCAGCACCCTGGGGACTAGCGGAAACAATGAGCAGTTCTTC.